This T cell receptor (beta chain) appears in the sequencing data of a study of OX40 agonist ivuxolimab in advanced cancers. This CDR3 has 15 residues. The ends lost 4 bases at V and 4 bases at J; junction bases unmatched: 4. Germline values: CDR1 KGHSH, CDR2 LQKENI. The protocol was immunoSEQ multiplex PCR, while the TCRdb copy is restricted to in-frame clones and leaves out a portion. The sample consists of tens of thousands of clones, 85% of them appearing once. The TCR comes from an adult with an advanced solid tumor such as melanoma, head and neck, liver or kidney cancer. The starting material was CD4+ or CD8+ T cells sorted from blood, obtained in a trial of the OX40 agonist ivuxolimab. V gene TRBV18 combines with J gene TRBJ2-1; 10 nucleotides match TRBD2. Written as DNA, the CDR3 is TGTGCCAGCTCACTCCTAGCGGGGGAGTACAATGAGCAGTTCTTC. Translation: CASSLLAGEYNEQFF. The variable domain in full, completed from reference TRBV18 and TRBJ2-1, reads NAGVMQNPRHLVRRRGQEARLRCSPMKGHSHVYWYRQLPEEGLKFMVYLQKENIIDESGMPKERFSAEFPKEGPSILRIQQVVRGDSAAYFCASSLLAGEYNEQFFGPGTRLTVL.